These T cell receptor beta chains were read from a single sample in a study of blood T cell repertoires in COVID-19. Method: immunoSEQ multiplex PCR; TCRdb's copy keeps in-frame clones and lacks some. The profile shows some 200,000 clones, over 75% of them singletons. The sample comprised peripheral blood. These receptors were taken from a woman aged 70-85 years with COVID-19, enrolled during active disease. Each CDR3 is given without its conserved first and last residue. Clone size appears in some rows only: once, few, many, or a class for an expanded clone.

>-|TRBJ2-5|TRBV11-3|17
ASSSRTSGGVGYQETQY
>-|TRBJ1-2|TRBV7-9|13
ASSLSEAPNYGYT
>-|TRBJ1-2|TRBV19|11
ASSQASNYGYT
>-|TRBJ1-2|TRBV15|12
ATSGDRFNYGYT
>-|TRBJ2-2|TRBV5-1|13
ASSLIQGSTGELF
>-|TRBJ1-3|TRBV6-2/TRBV6-3|14
ASSFGQSLSGNTIY
>-|TRBJ1-5|TRBV23-1|15
ASSQLGGTGSNQPQH
>-|TRBJ1-5|TRBV18|13
ASSPGERTAWAQH
>-|TRBJ1-2|TRBV7-9|11
ASSPNSFYGYT
>-|TRBJ1-2|TRBV19|13
ASSLQGVSRYGYT
>-|TRBJ2-2|TRBV19|11
ASRDTNTGELF
>-|TRBJ1-1|TRBV27|12
ASSSRQLNTEAF
>-|TRBJ2-7|TRBV7-2|13
ASSLVFRGPYEQY
>-|TRBJ1-1|TRBV5-1|14
ASSLAYRGRNTEAF
>-|TRBJ1-5|TRBV6-5|10
ASTGSNQPQH
>-|TRBJ1-3|TRBV28|14
ASSLSGRRAGNTIY
>-|TRBJ2-1|TRBV27|13
ASSPGLGLSNEQF
>-|TRBJ2-1|TRBV15|15
ATSRPLAGGLYNEQF
>few|TRBJ2-1|TRBV18|11
ASSITATNEQF
>-|TRBJ1-2|TRBV2|11
ASRARGNYGYT
>-|TRBJ1-2|TRBV19|13
ASTPRQGASYGYT
>-|TRBJ2-5|TRBV11-2|12
ASSLRLAGETQY
>-|TRBJ1-1|TRBV19|12
ASRDRGLFTEAF
>-|TRBJ1-1|TRBV2|12
ASTLGQLNTEAF
>-|TRBJ1-1|TRBV19|12
ASMAGASSTEAF
>-|TRBJ1-4|TRBV27|13
ASSDTPGANEKLF
>-|TRBJ1-4|TRBV11-2|13
ASSWGQGGSEKLF
>-|TRBJ1-1|TRBV7-9|9
SERGGTEAF
>-|TRBJ2-6|TRBV7-9|12
AIVAFAGANVLT
>-|TRBJ1-3|TRBV6-5|12
ASRTGGPGNTIY
>-|TRBJ2-1|TRBV4-1|15
ASSPSRLAGARNEQF
>-|TRBJ2-3|TRBV4-2|14
ASSQGLAGGTDTQY
>-|TRBJ2-4|TRBV7-2|13
ASSPRTSRENIQY
>-|TRBJ2-3|TRBV3-1/TRBV3-2|15
ASSHRWAGFSTDTQY
>-|TRBJ2-1|TRBV5-4|15
ASSSKVRGGSYNEQF
>-|TRBJ1-5|TRBV7-3|13
ASSYGRGMYQPQH
>few|TRBJ1-6|TRBV2|10
ASRDSNSPLH
>-|TRBJ2-5|TRBV11-2|13
ASSIRVNAGETQY
>-|TRBJ2-7|TRBV6-2/TRBV6-3|14
ASSYSGAYHPYEQY
>-|TRBJ2-5|TRBV7-9|12
ASSLRLQQETQY
>once|TRBJ1-4|TRBV5-6|13
ASSSGQGAREKLF
>-|TRBJ2-2|TRBV5-4|12
ASSISGGGGELF
>-|TRBJ2-7|TRBV5-5|13
ASSLGPGINYEQY
>few|TRBJ1-2|TRBV7-9|12
ASSPGQLFYGYT
>-|TRBJ1-2|TRBV19|12
ASSIGRVSYGYT
>-|TRBJ2-7|TRBV5-4|13
ASSPSVSRGYEQY
>-|TRBJ1-6|TRBV6-2/TRBV6-3|13
ASSWPPGINSPLH
>-|TRBJ2-3|TRBV25-1|12
ASRRPGLADTQY
>-|TRBJ2-1|TRBV24-1|12
ATSFGGRDNEQF
>-|TRBJ1-2|TRBV6-6|13
ASSYWSQGAHGYT
>-|TRBJ2-7|TRBV11-2|13
ASSRVYRGGGEQY
>-|TRBJ2-1|TRBV7-2|15
ASSLAGLMRTYNEQF
>-|TRBJ1-2|TRBV19|12
ASLPLGGNYGYT
>-|TRBJ2-7|TRBV30|15
AWSGGRTSGSTYEQY
>-|TRBJ2-7|TRBV7-8|16
ASSLEGSRQGLFREQY